What follows are 24 T cell receptor beta chains derived from one specimen sequenced in a study of cytomegalovirus exposure and HLA in healthy donors. PCR amplification relied on 60 Vbeta primers (plus 13 Jbeta primers). Data came from immunoSEQ multiplex PCR; TCRdb stores just in-frame clones and leaves some out. The sample comprises 100,000 to 150,000 clones, around four fifths of which are singletons, and around 20% rests with the top ten. The specimen sequenced was PBMCs. The receptors stem from a man between 18 and 29 years old in good health and CMV-seropositive.

This clone was observed a handful of times. This CDR3 reads CASSLGTSGGRDTQYF. The DNA for the CDR3 is TGTGCCAGCAGCTTAGGTACTAGCGGGGGAAGAGATACGCAGTATTTT. This chain links TRBV11-2 with TRBJ2-3, with 11 bases aligning to TRBD2. Germline V gene sequence: CDR1 SGHAT, CDR2 FQNNGV. This CDR3 has 16 residues. Trimming at V came to 1 base and at J to 5 bases, leaving 5 bases not matched to a gene.

The rearrangement links TRBV29-1 to TRBJ1-1; tentative D call: TRBD1 (5 bases). There are 15 residues in the CDR3. Trimming removed 5 bases from V and 1 base from J, with 17 bases in between. Germline CDR1 reads SQVTM; CDR2 reads ANQGSEA. CDR3 amino acids: CSVYGLGRGNTEAFF. The CDR3 DNA follows: TGCAGCGTTTACGGCCTGGGGCGGGGGAACACTGAAGCTTTCTTT.

The CDR3 DNA follows: TGTGCCAGCAGCATGGGGACTAGCGGACACAATGAGCAGTTCTTC. This sequence encodes CASSMGTSGHNEQFF. The rearrangement links TRBV9 to TRBJ2-1, with 11 positions matching TRBD2. Germline CDR1 SGDLS, CDR2 YYNGEE. J was trimmed by 5 bases and V by 4 bases; bases with no gene match: 5. This CDR3 region has 15 residues.

This rearrangement joins TRBV4-1 to TRBJ1-2; D is unclear. The V end lost 1 base, the J end lost 1 base, and 16 bases lay between the germline ends. CDR3 length: 17 amino acids. From germline, CDR1 is MGHRA and CDR2 YSYEKL. CDR3 in amino acids: CASSQVVGGSFNYGYTF. CDR3 nucleotides: TGCGCCAGCAGCCAAGTTGTTGGCGGGTCCTTTAACTATGGCTACACCTTC.

The DNA for the CDR3 is TGCGCCAGCAGCTTGGCAGGGGGCTACACAGATACGCAGTATTTT. Its protein is CASSLAGGYTDTQYF. This rearrangement joins TRBV5-1 to TRBJ2-3; 8 nucleotides match TRBD1. The CDR3 is 15 amino acids. V lost 0 bases to trimming and J lost 2 bases; unmatched junction nucleotides: 2. Germline CDR1 is SGHRS and CDR2 is YFSETQ. Supplemented by reference TRBV5-1 and TRBJ2-3, the full variable domain reads KAGVTQTPRYLIKTRGQQVTLSCSPISGHRSVSWYQQTPGQGLQFLFEYFSETQRNKGNFPGRFSGRQFSNSRSEMNVSTLELGDSALYLCASSLAGGYTDTQYFGPGTRLTVL.

V and J are TRBV7-6 and TRBJ1-3; D perhaps matches TRBD1 (5 bases). The V end lost 4 bases, the J end lost 0 bases, and 10 bases lay between the germline ends. Per germline, CDR1 SGHVS and CDR2 FNYEAQ. The CDR3 spans 15 residues. The CDR3 loop is CASSSSDISGNTIYF. The DNA for the CDR3 is TGTGCCAGCAGCTCGTCGGACATCTCTGGAAACACCATATATTTT.

The chain combines TRBV6-5 with TRBJ2-7, with 11 bases matching TRBD1. V gave up 7 bases and J gave up 5 bases; unmatched junction bases: 7. Germline values: CDR1 MNHEY, CDR2 SVGAGI. This CDR3 comprises 14 residues. The chain's CDR3 is CASTPGQGVDEQYF. CDR3 DNA sequence: TGTGCCAGCACACCGGGACAGGGGGTAGACGAGCAGTACTTC.

The rearrangement uses TRBV7-7 and TRBJ2-1; TRBD1 is a possible D gene (5 bases). The V end was cut by 0 bases, the J end by 6 bases, with 12 bases between. Germline CDR1 is SSHAT and CDR2 is FNYEAQ (reference sequence). The CDR3 has 15 residues. The CDR3 here is CASSLAAGLSNEQFF. In DNA, the CDR3 is TGTGCCAGCAGCTTAGCGGCAGGGTTGAGCAATGAGCAGTTCTTC.

This chain uses TRBV9 with TRBJ1-1, with D maybe TRBD1 (6 bases). Trimming stripped 6 bases from V and 1 base from J, with 16 bases between. The germline CDR1 and CDR2 sequences are SGDLS and YYNGEE. The CDR3 has 15 residues. CDR3 bases: TGTGCCAGCACCGGAGGGGGGGCCAGGAACACTGAAGCTTTCTTT. Translated: CASTGGGARNTEAFF.

A single count supports this clone. The junction does not match germline at one end; this may be a read error. The same CDR3 can be traced to other DNA sequences in this sample. The chain employs TRBV7-9 and TRBJ2-3; D might be TRBD1 or TRBD2, each matching 7 bases. This CDR3 contains 14 residues. CDR1 and CDR2 from the germline V gene are SEHNR and FQNEAQ (reference sequence). CDR3 DNA sequence: TGTGCGAGCAGGGGGGGGGTCCGCCTAGATGCGCAGTATTTT. Translation gives CASRGGVRLDAQYF.

The chain combines TRBV10-2 with TRBJ2-1; the D gene is possibly TRBD2 (6 bases). Germline CDR1 WSHSY, CDR2 SAAADI. CDR3 length: 15 amino acids. With 8 bases removed from V and 5 bases from J, the gap between germline ends came to 19 bases. CDR3 bases: TGCGCCAGCTCCCCTCGGGACTCGCCAAACAATGAGCAGTTCTTC. Its protein is CASSPRDSPNNEQFF.

This CDR3 is CASTPGTPYGYTF. In DNA, the CDR3 is TGTGCCAGCACACCGGGGACTCCTTATGGCTACACCTTC. The genes are TRBV6-1 and TRBJ1-2; D is perhaps TRBD1 (5 bases). The V and J ends lost 7 bases and 5 bases respectively, with 14 bases between them. Germline CDR1 MNHNS, CDR2 SASEGT. The CDR3 extends over 13 amino acids.

This clone has only a few counts. The chain couples TRBV5-1 to TRBJ2-3; perhaps TRBD2 as D (7 bases). V lost 3 bases and J lost 3, with 17 bases in between. In germline, CDR1 is SGHRS, CDR2 YFSETQ. CDR3 size: 16 residues. The CDR3: CASSSRGASITDTQYF. The CDR3 coding sequence is TGCGCCAGCAGCTCCCGGGGGGCCTCAATTACAGATACGCAGTATTTT.

The chain has TRBV7-9 and TRBJ2-7; 8 bases line up with TRBD1. The CDR3 contains 14 residues. J gave up 7 bases and V 5 bases, and 10 bases lay outside the gene matches. Germline lookup yields CDR1 SEHNR and CDR2 FQNEAQ (reference sequence). CDR3 region: CASSAPDRVREQYF. CDR3 nucleotides: TGTGCCAGCAGCGCCCCGGACAGGGTGCGGGAGCAGTACTTC.

V and J are TRBV11-2 and TRBJ2-3; a possible D gene is TRBD2 (6 bases). This CDR3 is 15 amino acids long. CDR1 is SGHAT, CDR2 FQNNGV, per germline. Trimming left V 5 bases short and J 5 bases short, with 17 bases between. As DNA, the CDR3 is TGTGCCAGCAGCAGGACACTAGCTTCAATAGATACGCAGTATTTT. This codes for CASSRTLASIDTQYF.

The chain carries TRBV6-1 and TRBJ1-5; TRBD1 is a possible D gene (6 bases). V dropped 4 bases and J dropped 1 base, with 14 bases sitting between them. The CDR3 covers 16 residues. Germline V gene lookup returns CDR1 MNHNS and CDR2 SASEGT. The CDR3 loop reads CASSVPQGLSNQPQHF. In nucleotides, the CDR3 is TGTGCCAGCAGTGTCCCGCAGGGGCTGAGCAATCAGCCCCAGCATTTT.

This chain joins TRBV27 and TRBJ1-1, with unresolved D. Trimming shortened V by 5 bases and J by 1 base, and 8 bases separated the two germline ends. This CDR3 spans 13 amino acids. Germline-derived CDR1 and CDR2 are MNHEY and SMNVEV (reference sequence). CDR3 residues: CASSIYRNTEAFF. CDR3 coding DNA: TGTGCCAGCAGTATATACAGGAACACTGAAGCTTTCTTT.

This chain links TRBV4-1 with TRBJ2-7; 11 bases line up with TRBD2. The J segment lost 4 bases and the V segment lost 1 base, leaving 6 bases of the junction unmatched. CDR1 is MGHRA, CDR2 YSYEKL, per germline. This CDR3 contains 16 residues. The CDR3 DNA reads as TGCGCCAGCAGCCAAGTAGGGACTAGCGGAGTTTACGAGCAGTACTTC. Its protein is CASSQVGTSGVYEQYF.

This clone has only one observation. The rearrangement joins TRBV10-3 to TRBJ1-6, with TRBD1 as a possible D gene (6 bases). The CDR3 sequence is 15 residues long. The ends were cut back, 2 bases at V and 7 bases at J, with 12 bases in the middle. Germline CDR1 reads ENHRY; CDR2 reads SYGVKD. The CDR3 region is CAISEEDTGNSPLHF. CDR3 sequence (DNA): TGTGCCATCAGTGAGGAGGACACAGGGAATTCACCCCTCCACTTT.

The chain is built from TRBV12-5 and TRBJ2-7; unclear D gene. Trimming cost V 0 bases and J 0 bases, with 21 bases left between them. CDR3 length: 19 amino acids. Germline V lookup: CDR1 LGHNT, CDR2 FRNRAP. The CDR3 sequence is CASGLVSPGDISNSYEQYF. The CDR3 nucleotides are TGTGCTAGTGGTTTGGTTTCCCCCGGTGACATCTCAAACTCCTACGAGCAGTACTTC.

CDR3 nucleotide sequence: TGTGTGGCCCAAAGGGACTCCCCAACCTACGAGCAGTACTTC. Translating it yields CVAQRDSPTYEQYF. The V call is TRBV6-1, the J call TRBJ2-7, with a possible D match to TRBD2 (6 bases). CDR1 is MNHNS, CDR2 SASEGT, per germline. This CDR3 contains 14 residues.

The V call is TRBV27, the J call TRBJ2-5; D is perhaps TRBD1 (7 bases). CDR1 is MNHEY, CDR2 SMNVEV, per germline (reference sequence). The CDR3 spans 14 residues. Trimming took off 2 bases at V and 10 bases at J, with 17 bases between the two ends. The CDR3 reads CASSLRGDSAIQYF. Here the CDR3 DNA reads TGTGCCAGCAGTTTAAGGGGGGACAGTGCGATCCAGTACTTC.

The rearrangement links TRBV19 to TRBJ2-7, with D possibly being TRBD1 (6 bases). The V end was cut by 7 bases, the J end by 1 base, with 11 bases between. This CDR3 contains 13 residues. The germline gives CDR1 LNHDA, CDR2 SQIVND (reference sequence). The chain's CDR3 is CASTHGQSYEQYF. DNA of the CDR3: TGTGCCAGTACCCATGGACAGTCCTACGAGCAGTACTTC.

This clone was seen a single time. The genes are TRBV6-1 and TRBJ2-5; D not resolved. The CDR3 loop spans 13 amino acids. The V gene lost 2 bases and the J gene lost 1 base, with 5 bases spanning the gap. The germline CDR1 and CDR2 sequences are MNHNS and SASEGT. The CDR3 is CASSESPQETQYF. The DNA for the CDR3 is TGTGCCAGCAGTGAAAGCCCCCAAGAGACCCAGTACTTC.